Each of the 4 T cell receptor beta chains below was sequenced from the same sample in a study of CD8 T cells in ankylosing spondylitis. Study-level results: Blood from ankylosing spondylitis patients appeared to carry a characteristic roughly eight-variant TCR beta motif.

Their antigens remain unidentified. Each CDR3 protein gets one entry after TCRdb re-called the 5' RACE reads with MiXCR. The repertoire includes fewer than 450,000 distinct CDR3 sequences, under 20% of them detected once, and just over 1% sits in the top ten. The specimen was blood, either unsorted or a sorted T cell fraction (not recorded which). These receptors were taken from a male donor with ankylosing spondylitis.

This clonotype has ten or more counts. V and J are TRBV3-1 and TRBJ1-5; D ambiguous. From germline, CDR1 is LGHDT and CDR2 YNNKEL (reference sequence). With 4 bases removed from V and 4 bases from J, the gap between germline ends came to 11 bases. The CDR3 runs to 14 residues. CDR3 sequence reads: CASSPTYRNQPQHF. CDR3 bases: TGTGCCAGCAGCCCTACCTATAGGAATCAGCCCCAGCATTTT.

The table lists this clonotype with a few counts. The V and J genes are TRBV9 and TRBJ2-2, with TRBD1 matching 8 bases. V gave up 4 bases and J gave up 4 bases; unmatched junction bases: 6. CDR3 length: 15 residues. CDR1 and CDR2 (germline): SGDLS, YYNGEE. The CDR3 sequence is CASSPGGPSTGELFF. The CDR3 DNA reads as TGTGCCAGCAGCCCAGGGGGCCCGAGCACCGGGGAGCTGTTTTTT.

This clonotype was seen more than once but under ten times. The rearrangement uses TRBV9 and TRBJ2-2; D unclear. The CDR3 has 15 amino acids. The V gene lost 0 bases and the J gene lost 0 bases, with 6 bases spanning the gap. Germline loops: CDR1 SGDLS, CDR2 YYNGEE. CDR3 protein: CASSVGAANTGELFF. The CDR3 nucleotides are TGTGCCAGCAGCGTAGGAGCAGCGAACACCGGGGAGCTGTTTTTT.

This clonotype was detected a few times. The chain links TRBV15 to TRBJ2-5; D is perhaps TRBD1 (6 bases). V gave up 4 bases and J gave up 5 bases, with 14 bases separating them. This CDR3 has 14 residues. Germline lookup yields CDR1 LNHNV and CDR2 YYDKDF (reference sequence). This CDR3 reads CATSIQQGWETQYF. As DNA, the CDR3 is TGTGCCACCAGCATCCAACAGGGATGGGAGACCCAGTACTTC. Based on the CDR3 plus reference TRBV15 and TRBJ2-5, the full variable domain is DAMVIQNPRYQVTQFGKPVTLSCSQTLNHNVMYWYQQKSSQAPKLLFHYYDKDFNNEADTPDNFQSRRPNTSFCFLDIRSPGLGDTAMYLCATSIQQGWETQYFGPGTRLLVL.